The rows below give T cell receptor beta chains drawn from one sample of a study of cytomegalovirus exposure and HLA in healthy donors. Here immunoSEQ multiplex PCR was the method, and the copy in TCRdb shows in-frame clones only, minus some. The sample has about 120,000 clones, more than 75% seen once. The sequencing input was PBMCs. These receptors came from a woman aged 25 to 45 in good health and CMV-seronegative. Each CDR3 is given with its conserved first and last residue. D genes are given only for firm matches. Rows give clone size only sometimes, using once, few, many, or a class for an expanded clone.

>TRBV5-6|-|-|TRBJ2-3
CASSLRLLGTDTQYF
TGTGCCAGCAGCTTGCGGTTACTTGGCACAGATACGCAGTATTTT
>TRBV28|once|TRBD1|TRBJ1-3
CASSLAGGSGNTIYF
TGTGCCAGCAGTTTGGCAGGGGGCTCTGGAAACACCATATATTTT
>TRBV5-1|-|TRBD2|TRBJ2-7
CASSLIAGDSVGEQYF
TGCGCCAGCAGCTTAATAGCGGGGGATTCAGTAGGCGAGCAGTACTTC
>TRBV19|-|-|TRBJ1-5
CASRPRGPNQPQHF
TGTGCCAGTAGGCCCAGGGGCCCCAATCAGCCCCAGCATTTT
>TRBV9|-|-|TRBJ1-4
CASSPSSSTNEKLFF
TGTGCCAGCAGCCCTTCGTCTTCAACTAATGAAAAACTGTTTTTT
>TRBV19|-|-|TRBJ1-6
CASSNRDYNSPLHF
TGTGCCAGTAGTAACAGGGACTATAATTCACCCCTCCACTTT
>TRBV6-1|-|-|TRBJ2-2
CASSESDTGELFF
TGTGCCAGCAGTGAATCTGACACCGGGGAGCTGTTTTTT
>TRBV5-4|-|-|TRBJ2-7
CASSLAAGSYEQYF
TGTGCCAGCAGCTTGGCAGCAGGGTCCTACGAGCAGTACTTC
>TRBV30|-|-|TRBJ2-5
CAWRLVGETQYF
TGTGCCTGGAGGCTAGTTGGAGAGACCCAGTACTTC
>TRBV6-4|-|-|TRBJ2-3
CASSDLPAGSSTDTQYF
TGTGCCAGCAGTGACCTCCCGGCAGGGTCTAGCACAGATACGCAGTATTTT
>TRBV4-2|-|-|TRBJ1-2
CASSQGTAPYGYTF
TGTGCCAGCAGCCAAGGGACAGCTCCTTATGGCTACACCTTC
>TRBV30|-|TRBD1|TRBJ1-1
CAWSRELDRERTEAFF
TGTGCCTGGAGTAGAGAGCTAGACAGGGAGCGGACTGAAGCTTTCTTT
>TRBV27|-|-|TRBJ1-2
CASSPFAPRTANYGYTF
TGTGCCAGCAGTCCTTTTGCCCCCAGGACAGCTAACTATGGCTACACCTTC
>TRBV5-4|-|-|TRBJ2-5
CASRAGIKETQYF
TGTGCCAGCCGGGCAGGGATAAAAGAGACCCAGTACTTC
>TRBV25-1|-|TRBD1|TRBJ1-4
CASTRTGAGEKLFF
TGTGCCAGCACAAGAACAGGGGCGGGGGAAAAACTGTTTTTT
>TRBV2|many|TRBD1|TRBJ1-2
CASRDRGGYTF
TGTGCCAGCAGAGACAGGGGAGGCTACACCTTC
>TRBV27|-|TRBD2|TRBJ2-3
CARKQAGGTDTQYF
TGTGCCAGGAAACAAGCGGGGGGCACAGATACGCAGTATTTT
>TRBV7-2|-|TRBD1|TRBJ1-1
CASSLTGDGEAFF
TGTGCCAGCAGCTTAACAGGGGACGGGGAAGCTTTCTTT
>TRBV5-1|-|-|TRBJ2-3
CASRKAGFTDTQYF
TGCGCCAGCAGGAAGGCAGGGTTCACAGATACGCAGTATTTT
>TRBV7-8|-|TRBD1|TRBJ1-4
CASSLARTGDEKLFF
TGTGCCAGCAGCTTAGCCCGGACAGGGGATGAAAAACTGTTTTTT
>TRBV4-1|-|-|TRBJ1-4
CASSQVREKLFF
TGCGCCAGCAGCCAAGTCAGAGAAAAACTGTTTTTT
>TRBV5-1|-|TRBD2|TRBJ2-2
CASSLVSGGITGELFF
TGCGCCAGCAGCTTGGTTAGCGGGGGAATCACCGGGGAGCTGTTTTTT
>TRBV12-5|-|TRBD1|TRBJ2-3
CASGRGQGTDTQYF
TGTGCTAGTGGTAGGGGACAGGGGACAGATACGCAGTATTTT
>TRBV6-5|-|-|TRBJ1-4
CASSYLRSEKLFF
TGTGCCAGCAGTTACCTTAGAAGTGAAAAACTGTTTTTT
>TRBV2|-|TRBD1|TRBJ1-2
CASNRDSSNYGYTF
TGTGCCAGCAACCGGGACAGTTCAAACTATGGCTACACCTTC
>TRBV9|-|TRBD2|TRBJ2-1
CASSVGGGPNYNEQFF
TGTGCCAGCAGCGTAGGCGGGGGGCCCAACTACAATGAGCAGTTCTTC
>TRBV10-3|-|-|TRBJ1-1
CAISEVANTEAFF
TGTGCCATCAGTGAAGTGGCAAACACTGAAGCTTTCTTT
>TRBV7-2|-|-|TRBJ1-3
CASSETASGNTIYF
TGTGCCAGCAGCGAAACAGCCTCTGGAAACACCATATATTTT
>TRBV6-6|-|-|TRBJ2-7
CASSYTGTDYEQYF
TGTGCCAGCAGTTACACAGGGACGGACTACGAGCAGTACTTC
>TRBV9|-|-|TRBJ1-6
CASSARGADSPLHF
TGTGCCAGCAGCGCCCGGGGGGCTGATTCACCCCTCCACTTT
>TRBV7-2|-|-|TRBJ1-2
CASSRVAGVDYGYTF
TGTGCCAGCAGCCGCGTGGCAGGGGTGGACTATGGCTACACCTTC
>TRBV15|-|-|TRBJ1-1
CATSRALNTEAFF
TGTGCCACCAGCAGAGCTCTGAACACTGAAGCTTTCTTT
>TRBV5-1|-|TRBD1|TRBJ1-4
CASSIPGQGANEKLFF
TGCGCCAGCAGCATACCGGGACAGGGCGCAAATGAAAAACTGTTTTTT
>TRBV18|-|-|TRBJ2-1
CASSPASLNEQFF
TGTGCCAGCTCACCGGCAAGTCTCAATGAGCAGTTCTTC
>TRBV5-1|few|-|TRBJ1-3
CASSVGHENSGNTIYF
TGCGCCAGCAGCGTGGGACACGAAAACTCTGGAAACACCATATATTTT
>TRBV18|-|-|TRBJ2-6
CASSLSKMGANVLTF
TGTGCCAGCTCACTTTCCAAAATGGGGGCCAACGTCCTGACTTTC
>TRBV6-5|-|-|TRBJ2-7
CASSYSSPDGGEQYF
TGTGCCAGCAGTTACTCGAGTCCGGACGGGGGCGAGCAGTACTTC
>TRBV27|-|TRBD1|TRBJ1-2
CASSSPRGLGGYTF
TGTGCCAGCAGTTCTCCCAGGGGGCTCGGTGGCTACACCTTC
>TRBV19|-|-|TRBJ2-1
CASRRQQDNEQFF
TGTGCCAGTAGGAGACAGCAAGACAATGAGCAGTTCTTC
>TRBV7-2|-|-|TRBJ2-3
CASSLGQPTTDTQYF
TGTGCCAGCAGCTTAGGACAGCCCACCACAGATACGCAGTATTTT
>TRBV11-3|-|-|TRBJ2-5
CASSLGPSDKTQYF
TGTGCCAGCAGCTTGGGTCCTAGCGACAAGACCCAGTACTTC
>TRBV6-1|-|-|TRBJ2-5
CASSGLTGAQETQYF
TGTGCCAGCAGTGGCTTGACAGGCGCCCAAGAGACCCAGTACTTC
>TRBV10-3|-|-|TRBJ1-2
CAISELGSTNYGYTF
TGTGCCATCAGTGAGTTGGGGAGTACTAACTATGGCTACACCTTC
>TRBV2|-|TRBD1|TRBJ1-1
CATGQEFMNTEAFF
TGTGCCACCGGACAGGAATTCATGAACACTGAAGCTTTCTTT
>TRBV5-1|-|-|TRBJ2-1
CASSGARGENHNEQFF
TGCGCCAGCAGCGGGGCCAGGGGAGAGAACCACAATGAGCAGTTCTTC
>TRBV9|-|-|TRBJ2-3
CASSEVGVTDTQYF
TGTGCCAGCAGCGAGGTCGGGGTCACAGATACGCAGTATTTT
>TRBV19|-|TRBD1|TRBJ1-2
CASKQGSGINYGYTF
TGTGCCAGTAAACAGGGGAGTGGGATTAACTATGGCTACACCTTC
>TRBV5-6|-|-|TRBJ2-7
CASSLGSPALAEQYF
TGTGCCAGCAGCTTGGGAAGCCCTGCCCTTGCCGAGCAGTACTTC
>TRBV23-1|-|-|TRBJ1-3
CAGGFAEISGNTIYF
TGCGCCGGCGGATTTGCCGAAATCTCTGGAAACACCATATATTTT
>TRBV6-5|few|TRBD1|TRBJ1-1
CASKKTGMWDTEAFF
TGTGCCAGCAAGAAGACAGGGATGTGGGACACTGAAGCTTTCTTT
>TRBV6-5|-|-|TRBJ1-4
CASSRRETNEKLFF
TGTGCCAGCAGTCGCAGGGAAACTAATGAAAAACTGTTTTTT